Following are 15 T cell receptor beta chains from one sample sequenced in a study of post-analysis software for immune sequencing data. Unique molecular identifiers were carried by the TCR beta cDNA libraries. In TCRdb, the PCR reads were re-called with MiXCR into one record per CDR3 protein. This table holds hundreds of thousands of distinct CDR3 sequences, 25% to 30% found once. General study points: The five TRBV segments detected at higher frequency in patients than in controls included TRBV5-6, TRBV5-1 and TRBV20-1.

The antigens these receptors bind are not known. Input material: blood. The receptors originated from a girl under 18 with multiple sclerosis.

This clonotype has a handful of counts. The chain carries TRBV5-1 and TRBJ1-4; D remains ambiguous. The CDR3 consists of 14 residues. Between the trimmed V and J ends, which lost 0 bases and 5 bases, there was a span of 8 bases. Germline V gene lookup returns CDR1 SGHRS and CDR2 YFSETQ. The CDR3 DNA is TGCGCCAGCAGCTTGGGAATACAAAATGAAAAACTGTTTTTT. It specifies CASSLGIQNEKLFF. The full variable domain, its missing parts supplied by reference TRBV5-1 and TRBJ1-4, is KAGVTQTPRYLIKTRGQQVTLSCSPISGHRSVSWYQQTPGQGLQFLFEYFSETQRNKGNFPGRFSGRQFSNSRSEMNVSTLELGDSALYLCASSLGIQNEKLFFGSGTQLSVL.

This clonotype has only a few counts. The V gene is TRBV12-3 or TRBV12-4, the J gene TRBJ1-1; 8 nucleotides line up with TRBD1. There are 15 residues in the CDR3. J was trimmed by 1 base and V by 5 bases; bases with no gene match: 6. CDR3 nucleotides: TGTGCCAGCAGTCCGAGGACAGGGAGGAACACTGAAGCTTTCTTT. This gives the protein CASSPRTGRNTEAFF.

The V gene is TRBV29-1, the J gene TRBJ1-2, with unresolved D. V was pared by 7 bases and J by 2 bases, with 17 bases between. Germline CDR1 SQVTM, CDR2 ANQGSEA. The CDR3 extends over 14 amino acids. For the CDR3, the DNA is TGCAGCGCCAGACACGTCCCTTTCAACTATGGCTACACCTTC. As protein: CSARHVPFNYGYTF.

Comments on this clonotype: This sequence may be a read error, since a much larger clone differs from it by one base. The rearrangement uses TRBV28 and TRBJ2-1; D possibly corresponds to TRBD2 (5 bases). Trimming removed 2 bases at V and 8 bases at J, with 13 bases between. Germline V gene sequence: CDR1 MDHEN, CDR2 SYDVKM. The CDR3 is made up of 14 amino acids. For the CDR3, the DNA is TGTGCCAGCAGTTTACAGCCTAGCTTCGATGAGCAGTTCTTC. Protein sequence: CASSLQPSFDEQFF.

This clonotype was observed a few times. The CDR3 loop reads CSARDSGGVNEQYF. CDR3 in DNA: TGCAGTGCTAGAGATTCCGGTGGGGTAAATGAGCAGTACTTC. This chain joins TRBV20-1 and TRBJ2-5; D is ambiguous. In germline, CDR1 is DFQATT, CDR2 SNEGSKA (reference sequence). There are 14 residues in the CDR3. Trimming cost V 0 bases and J 11 bases, with 19 bases left between them.

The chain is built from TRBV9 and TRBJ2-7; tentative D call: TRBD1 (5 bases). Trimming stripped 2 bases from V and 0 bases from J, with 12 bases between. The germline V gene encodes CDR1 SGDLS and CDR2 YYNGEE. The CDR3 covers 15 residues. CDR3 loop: CASSVGSRASYEQYF. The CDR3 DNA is TGTGCCAGCAGCGTCGGATCCAGGGCCTCCTACGAGCAGTACTTC.

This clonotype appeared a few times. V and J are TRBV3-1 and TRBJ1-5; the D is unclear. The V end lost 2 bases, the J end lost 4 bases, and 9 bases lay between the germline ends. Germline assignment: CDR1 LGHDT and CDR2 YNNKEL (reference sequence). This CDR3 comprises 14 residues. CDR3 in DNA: TGTGCCAGCAGCCAAACCCGATTAAATCAGCCCCAGCATTTT. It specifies CASSQTRLNQPQHF.

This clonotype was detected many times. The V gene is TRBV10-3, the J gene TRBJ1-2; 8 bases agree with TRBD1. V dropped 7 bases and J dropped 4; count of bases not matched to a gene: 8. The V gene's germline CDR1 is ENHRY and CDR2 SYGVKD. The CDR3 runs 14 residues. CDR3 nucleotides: TGTGCCATCACCCCAGGACAGGGCGGCTATGGCTACACCTTC. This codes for CAITPGQGGYGYTF.

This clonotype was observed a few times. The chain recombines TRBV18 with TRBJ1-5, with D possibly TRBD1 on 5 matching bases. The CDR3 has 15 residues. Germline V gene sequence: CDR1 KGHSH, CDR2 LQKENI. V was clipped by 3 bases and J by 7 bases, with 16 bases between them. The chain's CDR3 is CASSPGLGDEQPQHF. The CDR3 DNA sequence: TGTGCCAGCTCACCGGGACTGGGTGATGAACAGCCCCAGCATTTT.

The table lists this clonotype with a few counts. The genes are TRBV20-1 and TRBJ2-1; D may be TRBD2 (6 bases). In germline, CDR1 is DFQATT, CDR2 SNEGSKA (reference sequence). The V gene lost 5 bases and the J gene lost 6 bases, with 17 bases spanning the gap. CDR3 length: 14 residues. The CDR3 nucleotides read TGCAGTGCTGAAGGGAGGCTAGCTCGCAATGAGCAGTTCTTC. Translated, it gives CSAEGRLARNEQFF.

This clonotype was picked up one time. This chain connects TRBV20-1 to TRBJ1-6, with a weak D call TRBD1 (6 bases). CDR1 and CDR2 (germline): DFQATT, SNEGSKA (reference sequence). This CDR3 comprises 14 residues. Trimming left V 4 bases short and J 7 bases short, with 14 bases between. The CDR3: CSATVQGWNSPLHF. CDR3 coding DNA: TGCAGTGCTACCGTACAGGGTTGGAATTCACCCCTCCACTTT.

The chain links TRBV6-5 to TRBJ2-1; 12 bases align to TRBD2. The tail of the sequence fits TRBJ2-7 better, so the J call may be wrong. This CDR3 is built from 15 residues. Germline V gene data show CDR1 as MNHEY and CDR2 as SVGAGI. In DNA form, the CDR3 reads TGTGCCAGCAGTTACACTAGCGGGGGGTACAATGAGCAGTACTTC. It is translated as CASSYTSGGYNEQYF.

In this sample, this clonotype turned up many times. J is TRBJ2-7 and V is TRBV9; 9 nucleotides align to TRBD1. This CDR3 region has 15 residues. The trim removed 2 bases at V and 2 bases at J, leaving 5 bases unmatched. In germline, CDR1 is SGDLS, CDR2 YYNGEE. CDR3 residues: CASSVGQGLTYEQYF. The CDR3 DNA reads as TGTGCCAGCAGCGTTGGACAGGGGCTCACCTACGAGCAGTACTTC.

Here the CDR3 DNA reads TGCAGCGTTGAAGGGCCCCCGGGAGATACCTACAATGAGCAGTTCTTC. Encoded protein: CSVEGPPGDTYNEQFF. The V call is TRBV29-1, the J call TRBJ2-1, with D possibly TRBD2 on 6 matching bases. CDR3 length equals 16 residues. Germline V gives CDR1 SQVTM, CDR2 ANQGSEA. V dropped 1 base and J dropped 2 bases, with 15 bases sitting between them.

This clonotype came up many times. CDR3 loop: CATSMWLAQDTQYF. The CDR3 coding sequence is TGTGCCACCAGCATGTGGCTAGCGCAAGATACGCAGTATTTT. The V gene is TRBV15, the J gene TRBJ2-3; D may be TRBD2 (6 bases). V was pared by 4 bases and J by 5 bases, with 13 bases between. CDR1 is LNHNV, CDR2 YYDKDF, per germline (reference sequence). CDR3 length: 14 residues.